This T cell receptor (beta chain) originates from a study of T cell responses to AZD1222 COVID-19 vaccine. CDR3 length: 15 residues. Germline lookup yields CDR1 SGDLS and CDR2 YYNGEE. The V and J ends lost 2 bases and 3 bases respectively, with 15 bases between them. The method was immunoSEQ multiplex PCR; TCRdb's version includes in-frame clones alone and lacks a portion of them. The sample consists of approximately 100,000 clones, roughly 87% of them appearing once. The rearrangement uses TRBV9 and TRBJ2-7, with D unresolved. This receptor was identified in an adult in good health. This material consisted of peripheral blood, taken on day 0 of AZD1222 vaccination. The CDR3 protein is CASSVTPGVGYEQYF. The CDR3 DNA reads TGTGCCAGCAGCGTCACTCCCGGAGTTGGCTACGAGCAGTACTTC.